This T cell receptor (beta chain) was identified in a study of blood T cell repertoires in COVID-19. On the study more broadly: Whether acute or convalescent, the COVID-19 samples came from the United States, Italy and Spain.

Sequencing was performed with immunoSEQ multiplex PCR; in TCRdb, only in-frame clones are kept and a portion is missing. The data hold around 130,000 clones, with more than 75% observed a single time. Germline V CDR1 and CDR2: MNHEY, SMNVEV (reference sequence). CDR3 length: 14 amino acids. Germline trimming cut 6 bases from V and 3 bases from J; bases unmatched to any gene: 5. Sequencing used peripheral blood. The clonotype comes from a woman aged 80 or over with acute or convalescent COVID-19. The J gene is TRBJ2-5, the V gene TRBV27, with TRBD1 identical over 9 bases. The CDR3 here is CASRTRTGEETQYF. In DNA, the CDR3 is TGTGCCAGCAGGACCCGGACAGGGGAAGAGACCCAGTACTTC.